These 32 T cell receptor beta chains came from one sample sequenced in a study of CD8 T cells in ankylosing spondylitis (dated by TCRdb to 2015 to 2018). Library preparation was by 5' RACE. Sequencing instrument: Illumina HiSeq 2500. TCRdb reworked the public reads: Q25 trimming with fastp, MiXCR clone assembly, productive beta chains retained. One record per CDR3 amino acid sequence lists the most common genes and DNA. The sample data list about 200,000 distinct CDR3 sequences, and around a quarter of these were observed just once. 6.6% of the sample belongs to the ten largest clones. Sequencing used blood, either unsorted or a sorted T cell fraction (not recorded which). The receptors come from a male donor with ankylosing spondylitis or in good health (not recorded which).

The gene calls are TRBV4-1 and TRBJ2-5, with D unclear. V lost 0 bases to trimming and J lost 4 bases, with 12 bases between them. CDR1 and CDR2 from the germline V gene are MGHRA and YSYEKL. This CDR3 contains 15 residues. The CDR3 DNA follows: TGCGCCAGCAGCCAAGATCGGACGGGCCCAGAGACCCAGTACTTC. Translation gives CASSQDRTGPETQYF.

V usage is TRBV7-9 and J usage is TRBJ2-3, with D possibly TRBD1 on 5 matching bases. V lost 1 base to trimming and J lost 3 bases, with 11 bases between them. Germline assignment: CDR1 SEHNR and CDR2 FQNEAQ (reference sequence). This CDR3 is 15 amino acids long. The CDR3 sequence: CASSLGAGWTDTQYF. For the CDR3, the DNA is TGTGCCAGCAGCTTAGGGGCAGGGTGGACAGATACGCAGTATTTT.

This clonotype was found many times. The chain employs TRBV7-3 and TRBJ2-7; D may be TRBD1 (7 bases). CDR3 length: 15 amino acids. Per the germline V gene, CDR1 is SGHTA and CDR2 is FQGTGA. The ends were cut back, 5 bases at V and 2 bases at J, with 16 bases in the middle. In DNA, the CDR3 is TGTGCCAGCAGCCCAGGGGGGTACGAACCCTACGAGCAGTACTTC. Translation gives CASSPGGYEPYEQYF.

This clonotype was observed many times. The chain combines TRBV5-6 with TRBJ2-2; TRBD1 matches at 9 bases. J lost 4 bases, V lost 4 bases, and 5 bases had no gene match. The CDR3 runs to 15 residues. Germline CDR1 SGHDT, CDR2 YYEEEE. The CDR3 DNA reads TGTGCCAGCAGCCCGGACAGGGGTGGCACCGGGGAGCTGTTTTTT. Translation gives CASSPDRGGTGELFF.

Ten or more counts support this clonotype. The gene calls are TRBV9 and TRBJ2-5; 8 bases match TRBD1. The CDR3 contains 15 residues. The germline CDR1 and CDR2 sequences are SGDLS and YYNGEE. J lost 5 bases, V lost 3 bases, and 9 bases had no gene match. The CDR3 loop is CASSERQGPVETQYF. DNA for the CDR3: TGTGCCAGCAGCGAAAGACAGGGGCCGGTTGAGACCCAGTACTTC. Looking up the rest from reference TRBV9 and TRBJ2-5 gives the full variable domain: DSGVTQTPKHLITATGQRVTLRCSPRSGDLSVYWYQQSLDQGLQFLIQYYNGEERAKGNILERFSAQQFPDLHSELNLSSLELGDSALYFCASSERQGPVETQYFGPGTRLLVL.

The V call is TRBV29-1, the J call TRBJ2-3; 13 bases map to TRBD2. The CDR3 has 15 residues. V gave up 8 bases and J gave up 5 bases; unmatched junction bases: 10. Germline CDR1 is SQVTM and CDR2 is ANQGSEA. The CDR3 protein is CSFQLAGGFGDTQYF. CDR3 DNA: TGCAGCTTCCAACTAGCGGGAGGGTTTGGAGATACGCAGTATTTT.

The V call is TRBV20-1, the J call TRBJ2-7, with 8 bases fitting TRBD2. The germline gives CDR1 DFQATT, CDR2 SNEGSKA (reference sequence). V lost 5 bases, J lost 0 bases, and 9 bases stayed unmatched. The CDR3 contains 15 residues. DNA for the CDR3: TGCAGTGCTGGACTACCAGCGGGAGTCTCCTACGAGCAGTACTTC. It specifies CSAGLPAGVSYEQYF.

The V and J genes are TRBV20-1 and TRBJ2-3; tentative D call: TRBD2 (6 bases). Trimming shortened V by 0 bases and J by 6 bases, and 13 bases separated the two germline ends. Germline-derived CDR1 and CDR2 are DFQATT and SNEGSKA (reference sequence). There are 14 residues in the CDR3. In DNA, the CDR3 is TGCAGTGCTAGAGATGATCTGGGGAGGGATACGCAGTATTTT. As protein: CSARDDLGRDTQYF.

This clonotype was seen only a few times. This chain links TRBV6-5 with TRBJ2-7, with 7 bases aligning to TRBD1. Germline lookup yields CDR1 MNHEY and CDR2 SVGAGI. The CDR3 totals 15 residues. V was clipped by 3 bases and J by 0 bases; unmatched bases: 5. Here the CDR3 reads CASSYQTGVSYEQYF. Here the CDR3 DNA reads TGTGCCAGCAGTTATCAAACAGGGGTCTCCTACGAGCAGTACTTC.

This clonotype was recorded many times. V usage is TRBV29-1 and J usage is TRBJ2-3; D remains unclear. V was clipped by 5 bases and J by 5 bases, with 14 bases between them. In germline, CDR1 is SQVTM, CDR2 ANQGSEA. This CDR3 comprises 13 residues. The CDR3 here is CSVSLSLLDTQYF. The CDR3 DNA reads TGCAGCGTTAGCTTGAGTTTGCTAGATACGCAGTATTTT.

This clonotype was detected ten times or more. The V gene is TRBV12-3 or TRBV12-4, the J gene TRBJ2-7; D is ambiguous. This CDR3 region has 15 residues. The ends were cut back, 3 bases at V and 0 bases at J, with 12 bases in the middle. This chain's CDR3 is CASSLTQAPSYEQYF. The CDR3 nucleotides read TGTGCCAGCAGTTTGACCCAAGCCCCCTCCTACGAGCAGTACTTC.

In its sample, this clonotype was seen a few times. The chain employs TRBV20-1 and TRBJ2-5; a possible D gene is TRBD2 (5 bases). Per the germline V gene, CDR1 is DFQATT and CDR2 is SNEGSKA (reference sequence). The CDR3 totals 13 residues. Between the trimmed V and J ends, which lost 1 base and 5 bases, there was a span of 11 bases. The CDR3 reads CSARVLAAETQYF. As DNA, the CDR3 is TGCAGTGCTAGAGTCCTAGCCGCGGAGACCCAGTACTTC.

In this sample, this clonotype turned up many times. The J gene is TRBJ1-3, the V gene TRBV4-1, with 9 bases lining up with TRBD1. V gave up 4 bases and J gave up 0 bases; unmatched junction bases: 7. The germline V gene encodes CDR1 MGHRA and CDR2 YSYEKL. The CDR3 contains 17 residues. The CDR3 spells CASSPETGGSSGNTIYF. The CDR3 nucleotides are TGCGCCAGCAGCCCCGAGACAGGGGGTAGCTCTGGAAACACCATATATTTT.

The chain is built from TRBV20-1 and TRBJ1-2, with TRBD1 identical over 7 bases. The V and J ends lost 5 bases and 0 bases, in that order; junction bases with no gene match: 6. Looked up from germline, CDR1 is DFQATT and CDR2 is SNEGSKA (reference sequence). This CDR3 is 14 amino acids long. CDR3 sequence: CSAETGEANYGYTF. For the CDR3, the DNA is TGCAGTGCTGAAACAGGGGAAGCTAACTATGGCTACACCTTC.

This clonotype was recorded at least ten times. The V call is TRBV12-3 or TRBV12-4, the J call TRBJ1-5; D gene ambiguous. The CDR3 is made up of 14 amino acids. Trimming cost V 3 bases and J 1 base, with 7 bases left between them. The CDR3 here is CASSLAQSNQPQHF. The DNA of the CDR3 is TGTGCCAGCAGTTTGGCGCAGAGCAATCAGCCCCAGCATTTT.

This clonotype was seen many times. The rearrangement links TRBV29-1 to TRBJ2-2; D perhaps matches TRBD2 (5 bases). Trimming took 7 bases from V and 1 from J, leaving 10 bases between them. Germline assignment: CDR1 SQVTM and CDR2 ANQGSEA. CDR3 length: 13 residues. The CDR3 DNA sequence: TGCAGCGCGTGGACTTTGAACACCGGGGAGCTGTTTTTT. Encoded protein: CSAWTLNTGELFF.

This clonotype was picked up many times. The chain recombines TRBV12-3 or TRBV12-4 with TRBJ2-5; D unclear. V dropped 5 bases and J dropped 7 bases, with 11 bases sitting between them. This CDR3 region has 12 residues. DNA for the CDR3: TGTGCCAGCAGTAACGAGAATTGGACCCAGTACTTC. It encodes CASSNENWTQYF.

V gene TRBV27 combines with J gene TRBJ2-3; 10 bases line up with TRBD1. Germline V gives CDR1 MNHEY, CDR2 SMNVEV (reference sequence). V trimming: 5 bases; J trimming: 5 bases; junction bases outside the gene matches: 7. The length of the CDR3 is 15 residues. The CDR3 coding sequence is TGTGCCAGCAGTCCCCGGGACAGGGGTGTAGATACGCAGTATTTT. This encodes CASSPRDRGVDTQYF.

The V call is TRBV20-1, the J call TRBJ1-2; tentative D call: TRBD1 (6 bases). This CDR3 comprises 14 residues. CDR1 DFQATT and CDR2 SNEGSKA come from the germline V gene (reference sequence). V gave up 2 bases and J gave up 4 bases, with 14 bases separating them. CDR3 in amino acids: CSARPLTGSYGYTF. The CDR3 DNA reads TGCAGTGCTAGACCCCTGACAGGATCCTATGGCTACACCTTC.

This clonotype was recorded at least ten times. The chain couples TRBV20-1 to TRBJ1-5; no firm D call. Between the trimmed V and J ends, which lost 1 base and 3 bases, there was a span of 7 bases. CDR1 and CDR2 from the germline V gene are DFQATT and SNEGSKA (reference sequence). The CDR3 has 13 residues. The DNA for the CDR3 is TGCAGTGCTAGAGCGACATACAATCAGCCCCAGCATTTT. Translation gives CSARATYNQPQHF.

In this sample, this clonotype turned up a few times. This sequence joins TRBV20-1 and TRBJ2-5; 8 bases are a match to TRBD1. The V segment lost 0 bases and the J segment 4 bases; nucleotides outside the gene matches: 10. The CDR3 consists of 16 residues. The V gene's germline CDR1 is DFQATT and CDR2 SNEGSKA (reference sequence). Here the CDR3 reads CSARDRTGRVGETQYF. In nucleotides, the CDR3 is TGCAGTGCTAGAGATCGGACAGGGCGGGTTGGAGAGACCCAGTACTTC.

This clonotype was found many times. This sequence joins TRBV20-1 and TRBJ2-5, with TRBD1 as a possible D gene (6 bases). This CDR3 spans 13 amino acids. The germline V and J ends were trimmed by 3 bases and 9 bases, with 17 bases remaining between them. From germline, CDR1 is DFQATT and CDR2 SNEGSKA (reference sequence). The CDR3 reads CSASRTAFRAQYF. CDR3 sequence (DNA): TGCAGTGCTAGTCGGACAGCCTTTCGGGCCCAGTACTTC.

In its sample, this clonotype was seen a few times. The J gene is TRBJ2-3, the V gene TRBV20-1, with unresolved D. Trimming removed 3 bases from V and 2 bases from J, with 18 bases in between. This CDR3 spans 16 amino acids. CDR1 is DFQATT, CDR2 SNEGSKA, per germline (reference sequence). The CDR3 DNA follows: TGCAGTGCTAGCCATGGCCGAAGCGATACCACAGATACGCAGTATTTT. It encodes CSASHGRSDTTDTQYF.

This clonotype was counted many times. The chain is built from TRBV28 and TRBJ2-1; 8 nucleotides align to TRBD2. CDR3 size: 16 residues. Trimming took 10 bases from V and 7 from J; bases not matched to a gene: 18. Germline loops: CDR1 MDHEN, CDR2 SYDVKM. The CDR3: CATGGLAGNLGNEQFF. CDR3 sequence (DNA): TGTGCCACCGGCGGTTTAGCGGGGAACCTCGGGAATGAGCAGTTCTTC.

This clonotype came up many times. This sequence joins TRBV18 and TRBJ1-1; maybe TRBD1 (6 bases). CDR1 and CDR2 (germline): KGHSH, LQKENI. Trimming removed 2 bases from V and 4 bases from J, with 8 bases in between. The CDR3 consists of 13 residues. CDR3 loop: CASSPETGTEAFF. The CDR3, as DNA: TGTGCCAGCTCACCAGAGACAGGCACTGAAGCTTTCTTT.

This clonotype came up many times. V is TRBV5-1 and J is TRBJ2-7; the D is unclear. Trimming took 5 bases from V and 0 from J, leaving 15 bases between them. This CDR3 comprises 15 residues. Germline V CDR1 and CDR2: SGHRS, YFSETQ. CDR3 sequence: CASREYPTSSYEQYF. CDR3 DNA: TGCGCCAGCAGAGAATACCCCACCTCCTCCTACGAGCAGTACTTC.

This clonotype was detected ten times or more. DNA for the CDR3: TGTGCCAGCAGCTCGACAGGGGGAGGGACTGAAGCTTTCTTT. Its protein is CASSSTGGGTEAFF. The rearrangement links TRBV7-9 to TRBJ1-1; 9 bases line up with TRBD1. Germline V gives CDR1 SEHNR, CDR2 FQNEAQ (reference sequence). This CDR3 region has 14 residues. J lost 5 bases, V lost 4 bases, and 5 bases had no gene match.

At least ten counts were recorded for this clonotype. The chain carries TRBV20-1 and TRBJ2-3; TRBD2 agrees at 11 bases. CDR3 length equals 16 residues. Per the germline V gene, CDR1 is DFQATT and CDR2 is SNEGSKA (reference sequence). The ends lost 4 bases at V and 1 base at J; junction bases unmatched: 7. CDR3 in DNA: TGCAGTGCTATCGGGACTAGCGGTTGGGGCACAGATACGCAGTATTTT. It yields the protein CSAIGTSGWGTDTQYF.

CDR3 sequence: CSADQATDTQYF. The CDR3, as DNA: TGCAGTGCCGACCAGGCCACAGATACGCAGTATTTT. The chain has TRBV20-1 and TRBJ2-3, with D unclear. The CDR3 runs 12 residues. Trimming shortened V by 6 bases and J by 2 bases, and 9 bases separated the two germline ends. CDR1 and CDR2 from the germline V gene are DFQATT and SNEGSKA (reference sequence).

This clonotype was observed many times. This rearrangement joins TRBV3-1 to TRBJ2-2; D gene unclear. Germline loops: CDR1 LGHDT, CDR2 YNNKEL (reference sequence). Trimming left V 1 base short and J 1 base short, with 7 bases between. The CDR3 contains 15 residues. The CDR3 protein is CASSQGGGNTGELFF. In nucleotides, the CDR3 is TGTGCCAGCAGCCAAGGCGGTGGGAACACCGGGGAGCTGTTTTTT.

The V and J genes are TRBV9 and TRBJ1-2; tentative D call: TRBD1 (6 bases). CDR3 length equals 13 residues. The ends were cut back, 3 bases at V and 6 bases at J, with 12 bases in the middle. Germline V gives CDR1 SGDLS, CDR2 YYNGEE. CDR3 protein: CASSDFTGNGYTF. The CDR3 DNA is TGTGCCAGCAGCGACTTTACAGGGAATGGCTACACCTTC.

Ten or more counts support this clonotype. This chain uses TRBV5-1 with TRBJ2-7; 10 bases are a match to TRBD2. Germline V gene sequence: CDR1 SGHRS, CDR2 YFSETQ. The V gene end was trimmed by 0 bases and the J gene end by 6 bases; junction bases not matched to a gene: 3. The CDR3 contains 14 residues. CDR3: CASSLGTSGLEQYF. The CDR3, as DNA: TGCGCCAGCAGCTTGGGGACTAGCGGACTCGAGCAGTACTTC. The full variable domain, with the rest looked up from reference TRBV5-1 and TRBJ2-7, is KAGVTQTPRYLIKTRGQQVTLSCSPISGHRSVSWYQQTPGQGLQFLFEYFSETQRNKGNFPGRFSGRQFSNSRSEMNVSTLELGDSALYLCASSLGTSGLEQYFGPGTRLTVT.